This T cell receptor (beta chain) is drawn from a study of tissue T cells after allogeneic stem cell transplantation. As to time point: mouse harvest day 7 after allogeneic transplant. Tail vein injection delivered 10^7 T-cell-depleted bone marrow cells and 10^6 splenic CD5+ T cells. Measured with immunoSEQ multiplex PCR; TCRdb has only the in-frame clones, and not every one. Here the sample spans about 7,400 clones, 50% being singletons. Comments on this clone: Its antigen is as yet unknown. Gene and germline names: mouse. The CDR3 is cut off 1 residue early in the read; its end comes from the germline J gene.

This CDR3 region has 15 residues. From germline, CDR1 is KGHPV and CDR2 FQNQEV (reference sequence). The V end was cut by 3 bases, the J end by 0 bases, with 9 bases between. Points from the study as a whole: Motif-based clustering found tissue-specific repertoire signatures shared across patients, though few clones were shared.

The sample consisted of gut tissue. V gene TRBV26 combines with J gene TRBJ1-3, with D perhaps TRBD1 (5 bases). This receptor was identified in a female BALB/c mouse given C57BL/6 T cells with graft-versus-host disease after an allogeneic hematopoietic cell transplant. The CDR3 spells CASSLGANSGNTLYF. The sequenced part of the CDR3 DNA is TGTGCCAGCAGTCTAGGGGCGAATTCTGGAAATACGCTCTAT.